One and the same sample provided the 9 T cell receptor beta chains below, sequenced in a study of blood T cells in healthy people across ages. The use of a sample-barcoded 5' primer and a J-beta primer mix characterized a second PCR of about 7 to 12 cycles. TCRdb reanalysed the 5' RACE reads using MiXCR and keeps one entry per CDR3 protein. This table has 550,000 to 600,000 distinct CDR3 sequences, 27% appearing once. Source material: blood. Receptors were obtained from an older woman in good health.

This clonotype showed up just a few times. The chain employs TRBV20-1 and TRBJ2-3; D gene unclear. Germline V gene sequence: CDR1 DFQATT, CDR2 SNEGSKA (reference sequence). The V end lost 3 bases, the J end lost 1 base, and 8 bases lay between the germline ends. The CDR3 loop spans 13 amino acids. The CDR3 spells CSASDGRTDTQYF. In DNA, the CDR3 is TGCAGTGCTAGTGACGGCCGCACAGATACGCAGTATTTT.

This clonotype was counted between two and nine times. The chain links TRBV7-2 to TRBJ2-5, with TRBD2 identical over 12 bases. J gave up 5 bases and V 4 bases, and 5 bases lay outside the gene matches. Germline assignment: CDR1 SGHTA and CDR2 FQGNSA. This CDR3 has 15 amino acids. Here the CDR3 DNA reads TGTGCCAGCAGCTCCGGACTAGCGGGGATCGAGACCCAGTACTTC. Translated, it gives CASSSGLAGIETQYF.

CDR3 protein: CASSLDHRDTSYEQYF. The CDR3, as DNA: TGCGCCAGCAGCTTGGATCACCGGGACACTTCCTACGAGCAGTACTTC. The chain carries TRBV5-1 and TRBJ2-7; weak D call: TRBD1 (6 bases). Germline CDR1 reads SGHRS; CDR2 reads YFSETQ. V dropped 0 bases and J dropped 1 base, with 14 bases sitting between them. The CDR3 spans 16 residues.

V and J are TRBV29-1 and TRBJ2-5; TRBD2 matches 11 bases. The CDR3 consists of 15 residues. J gave up 2 bases and V 1 base, and 3 bases lay outside the gene matches. Per the germline V gene, CDR1 is SQVTM and CDR2 is ANQGSEA. DNA for the CDR3: TGCAGCGTTGAAGGACTAGCGGGACAACAAGAGACCCAGTACTTC. Amino acid sequence: CSVEGLAGQQETQYF.

The rearrangement uses TRBV20-1 and TRBJ1-2; 7 nucleotides align to TRBD1. V trimming: 5 bases; J trimming: 8 bases; junction bases outside the gene matches: 14. The CDR3 runs 14 residues. The germline gives CDR1 DFQATT, CDR2 SNEGSKA (reference sequence). CDR3 amino acids: CSALPTGEVLGYTF. The CDR3 DNA reads as TGCAGTGCTCTACCAACAGGGGAAGTTTTGGGCTACACCTTC.

This clonotype was recorded a few times. The chain is built from TRBV7-2 and TRBJ2-6; D remains ambiguous. Germline lookup yields CDR1 SGHTA and CDR2 FQGNSA. Trimming left V 5 bases short and J 0 bases short, with 14 bases between. The CDR3 covers 17 residues. The CDR3 bases are TGTGCCAGCAGCCCCGGCAGCTCCATCTCTGGGGCCAACGTCCTGACTTTC. Its translation is CASSPGSSISGANVLTF.

The J gene is TRBJ1-1, the V gene TRBV4-3; perhaps TRBD1 as D (5 bases). V lost 3 bases and J 0 bases, leaving 11 bases between the germline ends. The CDR3 consists of 15 residues. The germline CDR1 and CDR2 sequences are LGHNA and YSLEER. The CDR3 region is CASSHNGALNTEAFF. The CDR3 DNA is TGCGCCAGCAGCCATAACGGGGCCCTGAACACTGAAGCTTTCTTT.

The V call is TRBV12-3 or TRBV12-4, the J call TRBJ2-5; 7 bases are shared with TRBD1. The CDR3 covers 13 residues. With 6 bases clipped from V and 2 bases from J, the junction kept 3 bases outside the gene matches. CDR3 protein: CASRVTGQETQYF. The DNA of the CDR3 is TGTGCCAGCAGGGTGACAGGGCAAGAGACCCAGTACTTC.

This clonotype showed up just a few times. This chain links TRBV10-3 with TRBJ2-3; D possibly corresponds to TRBD2 (5 bases). CDR3 length: 14 residues. CDR1 is ENHRY and CDR2 is SYGVKD in the germline V gene. V lost 10 bases and J 0 bases, leaving 14 bases between the germline ends. DNA of the CDR3: TGTGCCACAAGGGCGGGTCCCAGCACAGATACGCAGTATTTT. It codes for CATRAGPSTDTQYF.